The rows below give T cell receptor beta chains drawn from one sample of a study of T cell clones after liver transplantation. Produced via immunoSEQ multiplex PCR; TCRdb's table is partial and in-frame only. Of about 470 clones in the sample, 25% to 30% were seen once. Their cognate antigens are unknown. Source material: CD8+ T cells from cultured PBMCs. The receptors were sampled from a human patient who received a liver transplant. These T cells may partly come from the graft donor. The CDR3 runs from the conserved cysteine through the conserved F or W.

J,V,CDR3
TRBJ2-5,TRBV6-1,CASTRSSGGEETQYF
TRBJ1-2,TRBV5-8,CASRPRGGARNYGYTF
TRBJ2-7,TRBV19,CASSIAGDTYYEQYF
TRBJ2-7,TRBV6-5,CATQQSSYEQYF
TRBJ2-3,TRBV27,CASSLSLRDTQYF
TRBJ2-7,TRBV5-6,CASSSTGHPYEQYF
TRBJ2-5,TRBV2,CASLGQEETQYF
TRBJ2-1,TRBV5-5,CASRGGLNEQFF
TRBJ2-1,TRBV13,CASSPDRGSNNEQFF
TRBJ2-1,TRBV9,CASSAQGATSYNEQFF
TRBJ2-7,TRBV7-9,CASSDGQVYEQYF
TRBJ1-1,TRBV28,CASSYEGENTEAFF
TRBJ2-1,TRBV5-4,CASSSPVNNEQFF
TRBJ2-1,TRBV6-6,CASRPALRNNEQFF
TRBJ2-7,TRBV7-9,CASSSPGAYEQYF
TRBJ2-1,TRBV28,CASSFSGEKTFF
TRBJ2-7,TRBV5-6,CASSSSSSGGSYEQYF
TRBJ2-3,TRBV7-8,CASSLIPGDTQYF
TRBJ2-7,TRBV18,CASSSDDRTGSYEQYF
TRBJ1-2,TRBV5-4,CASSQDQRTVFNYGYTF
TRBJ1-5,TRBV6-1,CASSEWQGSAKQPQHF
TRBJ2-3,TRBV6-5,CASLQGATQYF
TRBJ1-1,TRBV13,CASSRGYTEAFF
TRBJ2-3,TRBV27,CASSTGTSSTDTQYF
TRBJ2-3,TRBV30,CAWSVRAGGFGDTQYF
TRBJ2-7,TRBV4-1,CASSQDRRVSYEQYF
TRBJ2-3,TRBV4-2,CASSVLDSTDTQYF
TRBJ2-2,TRBV5-6,CASSSQLNTGELFF
TRBJ2-7,TRBV2,CASSELMGGSYEQYF
TRBJ2-1,TRBV2,CASEGLAGHEQFF
TRBJ2-5,TRBV15,CATGQQGGETQYF
TRBJ2-7,TRBV4-1,CASSSRTGIYEQYF
TRBJ2-5,TRBV7-8,CASSFYRGPETQYF
TRBJ2-7,TRBV11-2,CASSLGRGGWEQYF
TRBJ2-1,TRBV13,CASSTRDRSYNEQFF
TRBJ2-7,TRBV4-1,CASSQELAGPPYEQYF
TRBJ2-1,TRBV9,CASSAERYNEQFF